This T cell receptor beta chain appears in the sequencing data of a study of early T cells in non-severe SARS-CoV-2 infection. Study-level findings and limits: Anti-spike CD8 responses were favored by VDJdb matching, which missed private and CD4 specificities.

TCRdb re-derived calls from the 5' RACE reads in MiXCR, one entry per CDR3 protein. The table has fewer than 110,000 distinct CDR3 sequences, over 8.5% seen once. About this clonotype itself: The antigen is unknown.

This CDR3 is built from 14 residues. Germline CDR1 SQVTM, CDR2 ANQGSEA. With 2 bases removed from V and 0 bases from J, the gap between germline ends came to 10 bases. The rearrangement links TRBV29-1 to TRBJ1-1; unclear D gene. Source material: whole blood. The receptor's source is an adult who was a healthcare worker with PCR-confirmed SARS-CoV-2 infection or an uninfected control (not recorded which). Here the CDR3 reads CSVESSGMNTEAFF. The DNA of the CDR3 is TGCAGCGTTGAATCCAGTGGCATGAACACTGAAGCTTTCTTT.